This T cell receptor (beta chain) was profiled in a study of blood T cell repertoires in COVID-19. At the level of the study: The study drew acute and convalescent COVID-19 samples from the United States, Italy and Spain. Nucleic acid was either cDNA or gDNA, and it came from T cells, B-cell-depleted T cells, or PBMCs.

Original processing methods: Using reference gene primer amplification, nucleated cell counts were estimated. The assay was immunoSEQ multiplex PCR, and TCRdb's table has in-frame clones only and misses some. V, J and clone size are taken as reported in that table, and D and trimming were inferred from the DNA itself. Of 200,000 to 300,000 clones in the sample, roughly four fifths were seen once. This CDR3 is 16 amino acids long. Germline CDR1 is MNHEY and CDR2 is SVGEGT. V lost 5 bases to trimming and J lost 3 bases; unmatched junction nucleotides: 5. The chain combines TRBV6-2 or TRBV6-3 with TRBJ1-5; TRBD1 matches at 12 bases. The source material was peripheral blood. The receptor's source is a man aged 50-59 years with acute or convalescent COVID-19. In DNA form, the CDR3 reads TGTGCCAGCAGTGCCGGGACAGGGGGCTACAATCAGCCCCAGCATTTT. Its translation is CASSAGTGGYNQPQHF.